This passage covers 2 T cell receptor beta chains from one sample sequenced in a study of CD8+ T cells in alopecia areata. Extracted from the samples, RNA was reverse transcribed into cDNA to serve as the sequencing template. TCRdb's table, derived via immunoSEQ multiplex PCR, lists solely in-frame clones and lacks some. The table has 190,000 or so clones, about 60% seen once. The treatment is: oral pan-JAK inhibitor, 5-10 mg twice daily. The sample consisted of CD8+ T cells sorted from blood, taken at week 24, from a patient treated with tofacitinib. These receptor sequences come from a human donor with alopecia areata.

V and J are TRBV4-1 and TRBJ2-2; 15 bases align to TRBD2. CDR1 MGHRA and CDR2 YSYEKL come from the germline V gene. This CDR3 region has 18 residues. The V gene end was trimmed by 0 bases and the J gene end by 5 bases; junction bases not matched to a gene: 4. CDR3 region: CASSQDPGLAGGTGELFF. CDR3 nucleotide sequence: TGCGCCAGCAGCCAAGACCCGGGACTAGCGGGGGGTACCGGGGAGCTGTTTTTT.

This clone was recorded a few times. This chain uses TRBV9 with TRBJ2-3; 10 bases line up with TRBD2. This CDR3 has 14 residues. After removal of 3 bases from V and 4 bases from J, the junction contained 2 bases not matched to a gene. Germline V gives CDR1 SGDLS, CDR2 YYNGEE. The CDR3 coding sequence is TGTGCCAGCAGCGAGAGCGGGGGGGCAGATACGCAGTATTTT. Its protein is CASSESGGADTQYF.